The T cell receptor (beta chain) under discussion was sequenced for a study of brain T cells in children with intractable seizures. This sample's time point: blood from clinic visit 5 months post-surgery; TSC patient then seizure free. The V gene lost 1 base and the J gene lost 4 bases, with 19 bases spanning the gap. Germline CDR1 is SQVTM and CDR2 is ANQGSEA. CDR3 length: 16 amino acids. Generated by immunoSEQ multiplex PCR, the TCRdb table keeps only in-frame clones and is missing some. The data show hundreds of thousands of clones, 93% seen once. Whole-study results and caveats: HCMV serostatus was not known, and viral specificity came from CDR3 similarity only.

Concerning this clone: The target antigen is unknown.

J is TRBJ1-2 and V is TRBV29-1; no reliable D call. The sample consisted of peripheral blood, taken roughly 5 months after surgery. The clonotype originates from a boy younger than two with tuberous sclerosis and intractable seizures. The CDR3 region has the DNA TGCAGCGTTGAAGTCCCATCAGGCACAGACGGCTATGGCTACACCTTC. Protein sequence: CSVEVPSGTDGYGYTF.